This T cell receptor beta chain comes out of a study of cytomegalovirus exposure and HLA in healthy donors. PCR used 60 Vbeta primers and 13 Jbeta primers. Clones were sequenced by immunoSEQ multiplex PCR, and TCRdb holds only the in-frame ones, with some missing. The repertoire has 100,000 or so clones, 65% to 90% of them found once; the top ten carry 6.9%. Healthy donors of bone marrow made up the group. The V and J ends lost 1 base and 5 bases respectively, with 9 bases between them. CDR1 is SGHRS and CDR2 is YFSETQ in the germline V gene. The CDR3 has 13 residues. The rearrangement joins TRBV5-1 to TRBJ2-5; D possibly corresponds to TRBD2 (6 bases). This sequence originates from a man aged 25 to 40 in good health and CMV-seropositive. The sequenced material came from PBMCs. For the CDR3, the DNA is TGCGCCAGCAGCTTGAGTGGGAGGGAGACCCAGTACTTC. Its translation is CASSLSGRETQYF.